These 3 T cell receptor beta chains were all obtained from the same sample, sequenced in a study of blood T cell repertoires in COVID-19. TCRdb's table, derived via immunoSEQ multiplex PCR, lists solely in-frame clones and lacks some. Among some 220,000 clones, almost 85% were seen once, and the ten largest hold about 2.4%. Sample: peripheral blood. These receptors were collected from a woman in her sixties or seventies with COVID-19, enrolled during active disease.

This chain links TRBV5-4 with TRBJ1-6; D is unresolved. Trimming removed 5 bases at V and 6 bases at J, with 15 bases between. This CDR3 comprises 15 residues. Germline lookup yields CDR1 SGHNT and CDR2 YYREEE (reference sequence). CDR3 sequence reads: CASRPGLDGNSPLHF. CDR3 nucleotide sequence: TGTGCCAGCAGACCCGGACTAGACGGTAATTCACCCCTCCACTTT.

The chain has TRBV4-3 and TRBJ2-7; 7 bases fit TRBD2. CDR1 is LGHNA, CDR2 YSLEER, per germline. V lost 1 base and J lost 6; bases outside the gene matches: 12. The CDR3 runs 16 residues. CDR3 nucleotide sequence: TGCGCCAGCAGCCAAGTGGTAGGAGGCGGGGGAGGCGAGCAGTACTTC. Translation: CASSQVVGGGGGEQYF.

The chain employs TRBV5-5 and TRBJ1-1, with 8 bases lining up with TRBD1. With V trimmed by 4 bases and J by 3 bases, 11 bases remained unmatched. Germline CDR1 reads SGHKS; CDR2 reads YYEKEE (reference sequence). The CDR3 contains 16 residues. Here the CDR3 DNA reads TGTGCCAGCAGCGCAGGGGGCTTGATGGGAGACACTGAAGCTTTCTTT. Translated: CASSAGGLMGDTEAFF.